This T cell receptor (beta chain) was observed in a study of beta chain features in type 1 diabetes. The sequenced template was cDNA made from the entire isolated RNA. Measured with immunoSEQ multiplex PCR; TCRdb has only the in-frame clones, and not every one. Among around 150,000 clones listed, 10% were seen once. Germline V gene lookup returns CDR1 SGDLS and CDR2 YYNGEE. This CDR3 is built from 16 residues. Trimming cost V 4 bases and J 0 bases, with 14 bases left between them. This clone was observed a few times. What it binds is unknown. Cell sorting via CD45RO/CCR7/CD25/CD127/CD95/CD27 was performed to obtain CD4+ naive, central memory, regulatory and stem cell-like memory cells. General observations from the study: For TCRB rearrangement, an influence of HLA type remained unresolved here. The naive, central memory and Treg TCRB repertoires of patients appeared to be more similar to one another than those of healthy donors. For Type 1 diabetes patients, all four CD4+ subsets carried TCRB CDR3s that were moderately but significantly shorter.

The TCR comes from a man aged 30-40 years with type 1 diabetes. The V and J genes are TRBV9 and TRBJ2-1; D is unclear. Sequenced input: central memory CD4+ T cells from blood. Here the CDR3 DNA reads TGTGCCAGCAGCTTAACTACGGCGAGCTCCTACAATGAGCAGTTCTTC. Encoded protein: CASSLTTASSYNEQFF.